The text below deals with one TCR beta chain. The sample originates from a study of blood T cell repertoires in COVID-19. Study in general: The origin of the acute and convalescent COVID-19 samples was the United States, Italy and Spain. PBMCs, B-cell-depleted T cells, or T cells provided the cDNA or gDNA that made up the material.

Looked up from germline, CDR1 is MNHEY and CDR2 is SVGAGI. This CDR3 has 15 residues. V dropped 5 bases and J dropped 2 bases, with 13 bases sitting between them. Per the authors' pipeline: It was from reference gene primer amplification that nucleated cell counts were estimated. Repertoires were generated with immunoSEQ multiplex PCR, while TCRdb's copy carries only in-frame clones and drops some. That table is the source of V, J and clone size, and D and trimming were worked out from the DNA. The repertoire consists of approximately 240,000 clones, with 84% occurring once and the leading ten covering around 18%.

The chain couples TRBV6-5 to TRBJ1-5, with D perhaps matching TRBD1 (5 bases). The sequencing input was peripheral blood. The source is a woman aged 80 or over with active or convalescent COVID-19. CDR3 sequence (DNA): TGTGCCAGCAGTCTAGGGGCGAATGGCAATCAGCCCCAGCATTTT. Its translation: CASSLGANGNQPQHF.